This T cell receptor (beta chain) was observed in a study of cytomegalovirus exposure and HLA in healthy donors. Study-wide results and caveats: Several of the most significant clusters appeared linked to common viral pathogens, based on a later analysis. Analyzed later, association rates of TCRs varied across HLA loci, with DRB1 most and HLA-C fewest.

The PCR employed 60 Vbeta primers together with 13 Jbeta primers. Here immunoSEQ multiplex PCR was the method, and the copy in TCRdb shows in-frame clones only, minus some. The data contain some 160,000 clones, around 84% of them singletons. Concerning this clone itself: Its specificity is unknown.

This CDR3 contains 13 residues. Germline CDR1 SGHAT, CDR2 FQNNGV. V dropped 7 bases and J dropped 0 bases, with 8 bases sitting between them. The TCR comes from a man aged 18 to 30 in good health and CMV-seronegative. V is TRBV11-2 and J is TRBJ2-3; the D is unclear. The source material was PBMCs. The CDR3, as DNA: TGTGCCAGCAAACAGTATAGCACAGATACGCAGTATTTT. It translates to CASKQYSTDTQYF.